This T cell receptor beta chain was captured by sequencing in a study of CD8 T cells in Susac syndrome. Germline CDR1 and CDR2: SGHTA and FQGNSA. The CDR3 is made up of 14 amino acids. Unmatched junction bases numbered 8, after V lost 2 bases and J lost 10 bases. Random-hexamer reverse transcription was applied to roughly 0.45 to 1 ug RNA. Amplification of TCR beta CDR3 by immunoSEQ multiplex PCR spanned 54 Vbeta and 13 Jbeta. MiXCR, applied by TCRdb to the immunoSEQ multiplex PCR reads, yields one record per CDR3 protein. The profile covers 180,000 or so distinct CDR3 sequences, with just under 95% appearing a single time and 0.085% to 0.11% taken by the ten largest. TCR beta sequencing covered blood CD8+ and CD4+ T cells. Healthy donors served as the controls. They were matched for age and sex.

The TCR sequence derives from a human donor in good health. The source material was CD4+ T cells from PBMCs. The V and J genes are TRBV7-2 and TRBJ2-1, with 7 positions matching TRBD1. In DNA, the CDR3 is TGTGCCAGCAGCTTAATAGGACAGGTTGTGGAGCAGTTCTTC. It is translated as CASSLIGQVVEQFF. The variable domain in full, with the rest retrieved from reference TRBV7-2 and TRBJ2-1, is GAGVSQSPSNKVTEKGKDVELRCDPISGHTALYWYRQSLGQGLEFLIYFQGNSAPDKSGLPSDRFSAERTGGSVSTLTIQRTQQEDSAVYLCASSLIGQVVEQFFGPGTRLTVL.